This T cell receptor (beta chain) was recovered during a study of shared clonotypes between healthy human individuals. The protocol was immunoSEQ multiplex PCR, while the TCRdb copy is restricted to in-frame clones and leaves out a portion. The sample holds about 2.3 million clones, 85% to 95% seen once. Trimming at V came to 4 bases and at J to 0 bases, leaving 10 bases not matched to a gene. This CDR3 has 18 residues. Germline lookup yields CDR1 LNHDA and CDR2 SQIVND (reference sequence). Points from the study as a whole: Sharing across four donors was highest in naive CD4 (roughly 5%) and lowest in memory CD8 (about 0.4%).

On this clone: Its antigen is undetermined.

The receptor's source is a man younger than 35 in good health. Some clones in this sample may be carry-over from other donors' samples. Input material: naive CD4+ T cells from PBMCs. Subset of the sample: CD45RA+ positively selected. The chain combines TRBV19 with TRBJ2-4; TRBD1 matches 9 bases. CDR3 region: CASSTSGQGLLAKNIQYF. The CDR3 DNA sequence: TGTGCCAGTAGTACCTCGGGACAGGGCCTACTAGCCAAAAACATTCAGTACTTC. The whole variable domain, remainder taken from reference TRBV19 and TRBJ2-4, is DGGITQSPKYLFRKEGQNVTLSCEQNLNHDAMYWYRQDPGQGLRLIYYSQIVNDFQKGDIAEGYSVSREKKESFPLTVTSAQKNPTAFYLCASSTSGQGLLAKNIQYFGAGTRLSVL.